The rows below give T cell receptor beta chains drawn from one sample of a study of radiotherapy plus CTLA-4 blockade in lung cancer. Measured with immunoSEQ multiplex PCR; TCRdb has only the in-frame clones, and not every one. The sample yields 65,000 to 85,000 clones, around 74% seen once. The specimen was peripheral blood, collected from a patient treated with radiotherapy plus ipilimumab. The receptors were sampled from a human donor with non-small cell lung cancer whose response to radiotherapy plus ipilimumab could not be evaluated. The CDR3 runs from the conserved cysteine through the conserved F or W. D genes are given only for firm matches. Clone size appears in some rows only: once, few, many, or a class for an expanded clone.

size	D	J	V	CDR3	DNA
.	.	TRBJ2-7	TRBV11-2	CASSLEAVSYEQYF	TGTGCCAGCAGCTTAGAAGCTGTGTCCTACGAGCAGTACTTC
.	TRBD2	TRBJ2-7	TRBV6-5	CASRSGTSDHEQYF	TGTGCCAGCAGATCCGGGACTAGCGACCACGAGCAGTACTTC
.	TRBD2	TRBJ2-5	TRBV30	CAWSAGGAQYF	TGTGCCTGGAGTGCCGGGGGGGCCCAGTACTTC
.	TRBD1	TRBJ1-1	TRBV6-1	CASSDGTGRTEAFF	TGTGCCAGCAGTGACGGGACAGGTAGGACTGAAGCTTTCTTT
few	TRBD1	TRBJ1-3	TRBV4-2	CASSLTTGGRNTIYF	TGTGCCAGCAGCTTGACAACAGGGGGGAGAAACACCATATATTTT
.	TRBD2	TRBJ2-4	TRBV19	CASREELTKNIQYF	TGTGCCAGTCGGGAGGAGTTGACCAAAAACATTCAGTACTTC
.	.	TRBJ2-3	TRBV30	CAWTWAHTDTQYF	TGTGCCTGGACCTGGGCCCACACAGATACGCAGTATTTT
.	TRBD1	TRBJ2-1	TRBV4-3	CASSQGRQGPRNEQFF	TGCGCCAGCAGCCAAGGCCGACAGGGTCCGAGGAATGAGCAGTTCTTC
.	TRBD1	TRBJ2-2	TRBV5-6	CASSLGQGATGELFF	TGTGCCAGCAGCTTGGGGCAGGGGGCGACCGGGGAGCTGTTTTTT
.	TRBD1	TRBJ1-1	TRBV18	CASSLRQGEGRTEAFF	TGTGCCAGCTCATTACGACAGGGGGAAGGGAGAACTGAAGCTTTCTTT
few	.	TRBJ1-2	TRBV7-9	CASSFPGAAATGGYTF	TGTGCCAGCAGCTTCCCAGGGGCGGCCGCCACGGGAGGCTACACCTTC
.	.	TRBJ2-1	TRBV5-1	CASSLDAGASQHEQFF	TGCGCCAGCAGCTTGGATGCAGGGGCGAGTCAGCATGAGCAGTTCTTC
.	TRBD1	TRBJ2-7	TRBV18	CASSPLGQGSYEQYF	TGTGCCAGCTCACCATTGGGACAGGGCTCCTACGAGCAGTACTTC
.	.	TRBJ1-5	TRBV5-6	CASSLSTMDQPQHF	TGTGCCAGCAGCTTGTCGACAATGGATCAGCCCCAGCATTTT
.	.	TRBJ2-3	TRBV5-6	CASREGARTGTDTQYF	TGTGCCAGCAGGGAGGGGGCCAGGACAGGTACAGATACGCAGTATTTT
.	TRBD1	TRBJ1-4	TRBV19	CASRLRDRDEKLFF	TGTGCCAGTCGCCTCCGGGACAGGGATGAAAAACTGTTTTTT
.	.	TRBJ2-7	TRBV5-1	CASSLVSGTLIREQYF	TGCGCCAGCAGCTTGGTTTCTGGGACATTAATACGCGAGCAGTACTTC
.	.	TRBJ2-7	TRBV5-1	CASSYLDSSYEQYF	TGCGCCAGCAGCTATCTGGACAGCTCCTACGAGCAGTACTTC
.	TRBD1	TRBJ2-7	TRBV15	CATSTTEWDRGHEQYF	TGTGCCACCAGCACGACGGAGTGGGACAGGGGCCACGAGCAGTACTTC
.	TRBD2	TRBJ2-3	TRBV6-4	CASSDLAGGPDTQYF	TGTGCCAGCAGTGACTTAGCGGGGGGGCCAGATACGCAGTATTTT
many	.	TRBJ1-4	TRBV10-3	CAISPFGEKLFF	TGTGCCATCAGCCCGTTCGGTGAAAAACTGTTTTTT
.	.	TRBJ1-1	TRBV6-5	CASYRDTDNTEAFF	TGTGCCAGCTACAGGGACACGGACAACACTGAAGCTTTCTTT
few	.	TRBJ1-1	TRBV18	CASSPREVKANTEAFF	TGTGCCAGCTCACCTCGTGAGGTGAAGGCGAACACTGAAGCTTTCTTT
.	.	TRBJ2-3	TRBV4-1	CASSQPWRGSTDTQYF	TGCGCCAGCAGCCAGCCCTGGCGGGGCAGCACAGATACGCAGTATTTT
.	TRBD2	TRBJ2-7	TRBV18	CASSPPLSETGLAGTYEQYF	TGTGCCAGCTCACCACCACTATCCGAAACCGGACTAGCGGGAACCTACGAGCAGTACTTC
.	TRBD1	TRBJ2-2	TRBV7-9	CASSYVLDRATGELFF	TGTGCCAGCAGCTATGTCCTCGACAGGGCGACCGGGGAGCTGTTTTTT
.	TRBD1	TRBJ1-5	TRBV6-5	CASRPRTGLQPQHF	TGTGCCAGCAGGCCGCGGACAGGGTTACAGCCCCAGCATTTT
.	TRBD2	TRBJ2-5	TRBV6-5	CASRDPAGAQETQYF	TGTGCCAGCAGGGACCCAGCGGGAGCACAGGAGACCCAGTACTTC
.	TRBD1	TRBJ1-1	TRBV15	CATSLDRVNAFF	TGTGCCACCAGTTTGGACAGGGTGAATGCTTTCTTT
.	.	TRBJ2-2	TRBV30	CAWTTGNTGELFF	TGTGCCTGGACAACAGGGAACACCGGGGAGCTGTTTTTT
.	.	TRBJ1-2	TRBV30	CAWSPGYGYTF	TGTGCCTGGAGTCCCGGCTATGGCTACACCTTC
.	TRBD1	TRBJ1-2	TRBV6-5	CASSLKQGADYGYTF	TGTGCCAGCAGCCTTAAACAGGGGGCCGACTATGGCTACACCTTC
.	TRBD1	TRBJ1-2	TRBV5-4	CASSGQDYGYTF	TGTGCCAGCAGCGGACAGGACTATGGCTACACCTTC
.	.	TRBJ1-6	TRBV19	CASSMQQVSSYNSPLHF	TGTGCCAGTAGTATGCAACAGGTCAGCTCCTATAATTCACCCCTCCACTTT
.	.	TRBJ1-5	TRBV27	CASSLSRQSNQPQHF	TGTGCCAGCAGTTTATCGCGACAGAGCAATCAGCCCCAGCATTTT
.	.	TRBJ2-2	TRBV9	CASSFSLWRGGDTGELFF	TGTGCCAGCAGCTTTAGCTTGTGGAGGGGGGGCGACACCGGGGAGCTGTTTTTT
.	TRBD1	TRBJ1-6	TRBV5-4	CASSWGTGGSNSPLHF	TGTGCCAGCAGCTGGGGGACAGGGGGAAGTAATTCACCCCTCCACTTT
.	.	TRBJ2-7	TRBV5-5	CASSLDPGHTTYEQYF	TGTGCCAGCAGCCTCGACCCGGGACATACCACCTACGAGCAGTACTTC
.	.	TRBJ1-2	TRBV4-3	CASSQGRNYGYTF	TGCGCCAGCAGCCAAGGGCGGAACTATGGCTACACCTTC
.	.	TRBJ2-1	TRBV7-8	CASRLQALYNEQFF	TGTGCCAGCAGGTTACAGGCGTTATACAATGAGCAGTTCTTC
.	TRBD1	TRBJ1-5	TRBV9	CASSAQGTDTFSNQPQHF	TGTGCCAGCAGCGCCCAAGGGACAGATACCTTTAGCAATCAGCCCCAGCATTTT
.	TRBD1	TRBJ2-5	TRBV11-3	CASSLGAWDRHFKETQYF	TGTGCCAGCAGCTTAGGTGCTTGGGACAGACACTTTAAGGAGACCCAGTACTTC
.	.	TRBJ1-6	TRBV5-1	CASSLQGWGGDSPLHF	TGCGCCAGCAGTCTCCAGGGGTGGGGTGGGGATTCACCCCTCCACTTT
.	.	TRBJ1-1	TRBV19	CASTRGGQNTEAFF	TGTGCCAGTACCCGAGGTGGACAGAACACTGAAGCTTTCTTT
.	TRBD2	TRBJ2-3	TRBV11-3	CASSRLAGDADTQYF	TGTGCCAGCAGCCGACTAGCGGGAGACGCAGATACGCAGTATTTT
.	.	TRBJ2-7	TRBV28	CASNSMGRGSRHEQYF	TGTGCCAGCAACTCAATGGGGAGAGGGTCGCGCCACGAGCAGTACTTC
.	.	TRBJ2-7	TRBV2	CASSEFVGGDRYEQYF	TGTGCCAGCAGTGAATTCGTCGGGGGAGACCGGTACGAGCAGTACTTC
.	TRBD2	TRBJ2-7	TRBV5-1	CASSLEASGGDEQYF	TGCGCCAGCAGCTTGGAGGCTAGCGGGGGCGACGAGCAGTACTTC
few	TRBD2	TRBJ2-1	TRBV7-9	CASSPSGASTNEQFF	TGTGCCAGCAGTCCTAGCGGAGCTTCGACCAATGAGCAGTTCTTC
few	TRBD2	TRBJ2-3	TRBV7-2	CASTASWLAGETQYF	TGTGCCAGCACCGCGAGCTGGCTAGCGGGAGAGACGCAGTATTTT
.	.	TRBJ2-3	TRBV13	CASSLGTGADTQYF	TGTGCCAGCAGCTTAGGCACGGGAGCAGATACGCAGTATTTT
.	.	TRBJ1-6	TRBV2	CASRIDSSYNSPLHF	TGTGCCAGCAGGATCGATAGCTCCTATAATTCACCCCTCCACTTT
.	TRBD2	TRBJ2-7	TRBV5-1	CASSLGLAVPYEQYF	TGCGCCAGCAGCTTGGGACTAGCGGTCCCCTACGAGCAGTACTTC
few	TRBD1	TRBJ1-1	TRBV29-1	CSVVQGGQLKAFF	TGCAGCGTTGTACAGGGGGGGCAACTGAAAGCTTTCTTT
.	TRBD1	TRBJ2-3	TRBV7-3	CASSSSTGTYSTQYF	TGTGCCAGCAGCTCATCGACAGGGACCTACTCTACGCAGTATTTT
.	.	TRBJ2-3	TRBV7-9	CASSLPGDTQYF	TGTGCCAGCAGCTTACCGGGAGATACGCAGTATTTT
.	TRBD2	TRBJ2-1	TRBV5-1	CASSTGTSGIGEQFF	TGCGCCAGCAGCACAGGGACTAGCGGGATAGGTGAGCAGTTCTTC
.	.	TRBJ2-7	TRBV6-6	CASSYSLDSPAQYF	TGTGCCAGCAGTTACTCGCTGGACTCCCCCGCGCAGTACTTC
.	.	TRBJ2-1	TRBV7-9	CASSLASVVSYNEQFF	TGTGCCAGCAGCTTAGCGTCGGTAGTCTCCTACAATGAGCAGTTCTTC